This T cell receptor beta chain originates from a study of Ad26.COV2.S vaccination and SARS-CoV-2 variants. Across the study: Participant was drawn from the COV1001 Ad26.COV2.S trial arm. General study results and limits: Vaccine and placebo recipients had similar non-spike TCR breadth. Recipients given vaccine exceeded placebo recipients in spike-specific TCR breadth.

To note about this clone: The antigen remains unidentified.

TCRdb's copy holds only in-frame clones and misses some; the assay was immunoSEQ multiplex PCR. The table lists roughly 320,000 clones, around 81% of them singletons, with 2.1% in the top ten. CDR1 is SGDLS, CDR2 YYNGEE, per germline. Unmatched junction bases numbered 7, after V lost 3 bases and J lost 4 bases. This CDR3 is built from 16 residues. Specified treatment: roughly 20 received Ad26.COV2.S at low or high dose, single or two shots; 5 received placebo; per-sample allocation not given. The samples date from day 63 after the first vaccine or placebo injection. Ad26.COV2.S expressed prefusion-stabilized spike from the original Wuhan strain.

The TCR was taken from a person aged 18 to 65 who received the Ad26.COV2.S COVID-19 vaccine or a placebo. The J gene is TRBJ2-2, the V gene TRBV9, with 9 bases fitting TRBD1. Material: peripheral blood, obtained in a trial of Ad26.COV2.S vaccine versus placebo. The CDR3 here is CASSAHRGLPTGELFF. CDR3 DNA sequence: TGTGCCAGCAGCGCCCACAGGGGGCTCCCCACCGGGGAGCTGTTTTTT.